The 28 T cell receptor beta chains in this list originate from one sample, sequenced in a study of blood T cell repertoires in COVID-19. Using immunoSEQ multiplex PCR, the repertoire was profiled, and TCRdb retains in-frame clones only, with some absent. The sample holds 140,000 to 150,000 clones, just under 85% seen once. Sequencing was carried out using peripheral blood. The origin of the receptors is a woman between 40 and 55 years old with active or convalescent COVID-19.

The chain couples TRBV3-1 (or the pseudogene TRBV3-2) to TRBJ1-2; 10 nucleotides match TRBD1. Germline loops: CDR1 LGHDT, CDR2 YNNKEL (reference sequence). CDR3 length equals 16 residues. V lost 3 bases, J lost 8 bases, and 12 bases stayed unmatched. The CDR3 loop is CASSQADRGHAGGYTF. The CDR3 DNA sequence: TGTGCCAGCAGCCAGGCAGACAGGGGGCACGCAGGAGGCTACACCTTC.

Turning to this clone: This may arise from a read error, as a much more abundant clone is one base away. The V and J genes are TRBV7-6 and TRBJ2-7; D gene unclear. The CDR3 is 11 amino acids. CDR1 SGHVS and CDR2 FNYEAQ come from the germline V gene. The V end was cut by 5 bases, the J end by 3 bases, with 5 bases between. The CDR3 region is CASSPGYEQYF. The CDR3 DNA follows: TGTGCCAGCAGCCCCGGCTACGAGCAGTACTTC.

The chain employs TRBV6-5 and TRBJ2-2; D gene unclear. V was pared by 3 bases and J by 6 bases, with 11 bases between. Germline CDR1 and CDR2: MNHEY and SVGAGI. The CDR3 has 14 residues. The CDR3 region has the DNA TGTGCCAGCAGTTATTCGGTGATCTCCGGGGAGCTGTTTTTT. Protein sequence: CASSYSVISGELFF.

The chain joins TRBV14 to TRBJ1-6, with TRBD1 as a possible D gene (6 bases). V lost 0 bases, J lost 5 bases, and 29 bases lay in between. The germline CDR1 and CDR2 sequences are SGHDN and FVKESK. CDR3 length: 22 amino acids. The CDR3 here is CASSQDRLLDRANPRNNSPLHF. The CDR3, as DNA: TGTGCCAGCAGCCAAGATCGACTGCTGGACAGAGCTAACCCAAGGAATAATTCACCCCTCCACTTT. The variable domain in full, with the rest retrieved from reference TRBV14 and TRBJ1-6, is EAGVTQFPSHSVIEKGQTVTLRCDPISGHDNLYWYRRVMGKEIKFLLHFVKESKQDESGMPNNRFLAERTGGTYSTLKVQPAELEDSGVYFCASSQDRLLDRANPRNNSPLHFGNGTRLTVT.

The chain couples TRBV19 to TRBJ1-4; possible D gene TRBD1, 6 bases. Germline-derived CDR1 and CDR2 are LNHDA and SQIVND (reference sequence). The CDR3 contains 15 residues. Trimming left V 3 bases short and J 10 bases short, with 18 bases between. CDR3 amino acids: CASSIGEQGGRKLFF. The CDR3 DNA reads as TGTGCCAGTAGTATTGGGGAACAGGGTGGGCGAAAACTGTTTTTT.

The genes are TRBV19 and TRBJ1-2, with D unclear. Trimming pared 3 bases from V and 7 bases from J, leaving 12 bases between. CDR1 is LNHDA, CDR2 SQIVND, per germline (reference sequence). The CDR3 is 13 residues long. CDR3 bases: TGTGCCAGTAGTATTCGCCGGGTCGGTGGCTACACCTTC. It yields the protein CASSIRRVGGYTF.

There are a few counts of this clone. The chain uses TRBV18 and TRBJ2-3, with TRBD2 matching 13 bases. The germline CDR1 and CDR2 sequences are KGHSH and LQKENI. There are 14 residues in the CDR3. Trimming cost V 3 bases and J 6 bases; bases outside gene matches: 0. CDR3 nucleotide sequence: TGTGCCAGCTCACCGGGACTAGCGGGGGATACGCAGTATTTT. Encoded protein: CASSPGLAGDTQYF. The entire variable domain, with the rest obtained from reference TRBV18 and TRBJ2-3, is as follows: NAGVMQNPRHLVRRRGQEARLRCSPMKGHSHVYWYRQLPEEGLKFMVYLQKENIIDESGMPKERFSAEFPKEGPSILRIQQVVRGDSAAYFCASSPGLAGDTQYFGPGTRLTVL.

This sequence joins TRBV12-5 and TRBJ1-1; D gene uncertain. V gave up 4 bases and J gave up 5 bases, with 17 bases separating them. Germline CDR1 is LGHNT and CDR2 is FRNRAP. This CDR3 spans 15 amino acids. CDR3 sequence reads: CASGSYERSRTEAFF. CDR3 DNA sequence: TGTGCTAGTGGTTCCTACGAGAGGAGTCGGACTGAAGCTTTCTTT. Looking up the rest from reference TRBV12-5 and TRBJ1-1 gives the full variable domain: DARVTQTPRHKVTEMGQEVTMRCQPILGHNTVFWYRQTMMQGLELLAYFRNRAPLDDSGMPKDRFSAEMPDATLATLKIQPSEPRDSAVYFCASGSYERSRTEAFFGQGTRLTVV.

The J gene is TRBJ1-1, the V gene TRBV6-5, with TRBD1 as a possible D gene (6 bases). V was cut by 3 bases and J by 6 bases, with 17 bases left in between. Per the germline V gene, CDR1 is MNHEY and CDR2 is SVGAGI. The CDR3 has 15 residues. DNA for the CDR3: TGTGCCAGCAGTTATCAGACAGGTTTAAGGCCTGAAGCTTTCTTT. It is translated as CASSYQTGLRPEAFF.

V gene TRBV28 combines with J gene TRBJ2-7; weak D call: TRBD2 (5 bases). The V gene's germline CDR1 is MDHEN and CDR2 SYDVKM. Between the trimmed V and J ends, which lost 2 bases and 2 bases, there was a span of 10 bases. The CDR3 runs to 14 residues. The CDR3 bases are TGTGCCAGCAGTTTAATGGCGGGTCCCTACGAGCAGTACTTC. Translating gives CASSLMAGPYEQYF.

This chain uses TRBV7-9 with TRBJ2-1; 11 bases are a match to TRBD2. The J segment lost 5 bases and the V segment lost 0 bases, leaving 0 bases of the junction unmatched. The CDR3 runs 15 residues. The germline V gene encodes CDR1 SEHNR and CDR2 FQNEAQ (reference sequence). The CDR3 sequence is CASSLAGLADNEQFF. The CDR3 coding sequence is TGTGCCAGCAGCTTAGCGGGACTAGCGGACAATGAGCAGTTCTTC.

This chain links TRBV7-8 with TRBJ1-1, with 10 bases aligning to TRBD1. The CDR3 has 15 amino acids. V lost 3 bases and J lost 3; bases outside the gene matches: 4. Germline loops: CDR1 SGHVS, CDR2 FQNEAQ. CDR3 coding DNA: TGTGCCAGCAGCTTTTACGGGACAGGGGACACTGAAGCTTTCTTT. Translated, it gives CASSFYGTGDTEAFF.

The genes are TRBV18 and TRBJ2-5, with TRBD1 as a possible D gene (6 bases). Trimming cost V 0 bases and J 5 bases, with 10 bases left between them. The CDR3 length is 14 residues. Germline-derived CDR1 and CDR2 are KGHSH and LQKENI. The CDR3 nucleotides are TGTGCCAGCTCACCACCAGGGGGTGGGGAGACCCAGTACTTC. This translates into CASSPPGGGETQYF.

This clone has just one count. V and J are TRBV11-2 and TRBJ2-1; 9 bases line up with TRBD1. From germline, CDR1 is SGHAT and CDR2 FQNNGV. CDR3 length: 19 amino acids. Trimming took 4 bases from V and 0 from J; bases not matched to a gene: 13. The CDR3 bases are TGTGCCAGCAGCTCCGACAGGGGGTTACCTCTGAGCTCCTACAATGAGCAGTTCTTC. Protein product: CASSSDRGLPLSSYNEQFF.

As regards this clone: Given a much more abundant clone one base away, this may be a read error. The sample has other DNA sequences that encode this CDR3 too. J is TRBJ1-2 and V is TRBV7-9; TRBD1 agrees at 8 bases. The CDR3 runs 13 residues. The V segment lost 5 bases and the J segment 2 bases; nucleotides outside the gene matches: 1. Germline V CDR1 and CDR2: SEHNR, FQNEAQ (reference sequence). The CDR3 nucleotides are TGTGCCAGCAGCCGACAGGGGAACTATGGCTACACCTTC. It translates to CASSRQGNYGYTF.

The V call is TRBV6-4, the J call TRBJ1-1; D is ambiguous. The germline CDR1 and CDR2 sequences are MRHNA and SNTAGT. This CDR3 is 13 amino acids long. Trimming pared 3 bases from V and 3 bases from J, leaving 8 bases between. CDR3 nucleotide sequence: TGTGCCAGCAGTGATTTCGGGGACACTGAAGCTTTCTTT. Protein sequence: CASSDFGDTEAFF.

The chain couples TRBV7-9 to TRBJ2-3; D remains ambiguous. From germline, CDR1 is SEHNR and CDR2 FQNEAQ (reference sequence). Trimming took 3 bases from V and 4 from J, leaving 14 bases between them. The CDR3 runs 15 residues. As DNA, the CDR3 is TGTGCCAGCAGCTTCAGGCAGGTGCAGGCAGATACGCAGTATTTT. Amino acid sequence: CASSFRQVQADTQYF.

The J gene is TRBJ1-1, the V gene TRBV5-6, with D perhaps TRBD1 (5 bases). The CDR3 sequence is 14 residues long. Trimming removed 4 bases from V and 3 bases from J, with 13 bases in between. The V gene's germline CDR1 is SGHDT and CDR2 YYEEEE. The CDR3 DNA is TGTGCCAGCAGCCCTGCCTGGGGGGACACTGAAGCTTTCTTT. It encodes CASSPAWGDTEAFF.

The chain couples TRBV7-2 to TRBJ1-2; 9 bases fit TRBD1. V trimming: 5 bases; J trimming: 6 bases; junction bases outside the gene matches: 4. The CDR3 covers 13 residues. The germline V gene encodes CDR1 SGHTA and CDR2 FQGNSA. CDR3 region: CASSPQGADGYTF. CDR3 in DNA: TGTGCCAGCAGCCCACAGGGGGCGGATGGCTACACCTTC.

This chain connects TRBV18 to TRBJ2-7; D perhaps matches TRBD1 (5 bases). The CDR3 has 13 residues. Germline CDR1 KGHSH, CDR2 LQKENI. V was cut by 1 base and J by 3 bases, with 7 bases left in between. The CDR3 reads CASSPRQGYEQYF. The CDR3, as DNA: TGTGCCAGCTCACCACGCCAGGGCTACGAGCAGTACTTC.

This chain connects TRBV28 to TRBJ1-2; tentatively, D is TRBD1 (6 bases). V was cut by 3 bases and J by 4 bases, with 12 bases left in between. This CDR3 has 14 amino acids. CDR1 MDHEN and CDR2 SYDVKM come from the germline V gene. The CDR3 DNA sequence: TGTGCCAGCAGTTTCTTACACAGGGTCTATGGCTACACCTTC. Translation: CASSFLHRVYGYTF.

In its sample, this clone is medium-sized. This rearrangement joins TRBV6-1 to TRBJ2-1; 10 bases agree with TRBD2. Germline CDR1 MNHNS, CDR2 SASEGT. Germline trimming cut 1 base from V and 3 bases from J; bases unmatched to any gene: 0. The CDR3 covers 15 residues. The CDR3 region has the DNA TGTGCCAGCAGTGAAGAGCGGGGGGGCTACAATGAGCAGTTCTTC. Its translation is CASSEERGGYNEQFF.

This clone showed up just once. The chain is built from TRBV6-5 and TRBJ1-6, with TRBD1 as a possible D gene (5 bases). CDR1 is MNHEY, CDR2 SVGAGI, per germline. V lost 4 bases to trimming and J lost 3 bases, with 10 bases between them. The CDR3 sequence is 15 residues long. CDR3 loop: CASSSTTGYNSPLHF. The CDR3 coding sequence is TGTGCCAGCAGTTCAACTACAGGCTATAATTCACCCCTCCACTTT.

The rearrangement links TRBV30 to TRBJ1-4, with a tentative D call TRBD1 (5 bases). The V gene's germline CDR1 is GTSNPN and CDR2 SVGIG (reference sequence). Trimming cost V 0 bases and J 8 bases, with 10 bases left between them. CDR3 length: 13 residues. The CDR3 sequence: CAWSVRRGEKLFF. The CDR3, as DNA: TGTGCCTGGAGTGTACGGCGGGGGGAAAAACTGTTTTTT.

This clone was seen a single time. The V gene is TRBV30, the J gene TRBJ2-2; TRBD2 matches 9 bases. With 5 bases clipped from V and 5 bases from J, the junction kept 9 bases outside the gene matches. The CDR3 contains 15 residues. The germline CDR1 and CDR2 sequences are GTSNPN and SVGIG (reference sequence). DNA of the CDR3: TGTGCCTGGCACCCGGCGGGGGGGCGGACCGGGGAGCTGTTTTTT. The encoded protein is CAWHPAGGRTGELFF.

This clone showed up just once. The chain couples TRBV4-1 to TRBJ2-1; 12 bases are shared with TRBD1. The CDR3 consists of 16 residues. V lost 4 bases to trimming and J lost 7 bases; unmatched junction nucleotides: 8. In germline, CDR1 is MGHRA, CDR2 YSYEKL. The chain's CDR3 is CASSLYRDRGLNEQFF. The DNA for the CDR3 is TGCGCCAGCAGCCTATACCGGGACAGGGGGCTAAATGAGCAGTTCTTC.

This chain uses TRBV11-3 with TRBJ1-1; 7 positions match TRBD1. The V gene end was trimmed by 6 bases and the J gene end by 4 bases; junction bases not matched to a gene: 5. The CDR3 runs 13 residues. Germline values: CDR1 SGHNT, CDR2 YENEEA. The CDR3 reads CASSRTGLTEAFF. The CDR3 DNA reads TGTGCCAGCAGTAGGACAGGCCTCACTGAAGCTTTCTTT. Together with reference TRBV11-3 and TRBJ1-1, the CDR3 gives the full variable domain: EAGVVQSPRYKIIEKKQPVAFWCNPISGHNTLYWYLQNLGQGPELLIRYENEEAVDDSQLPKDRFSAERLKGVDSTLKIQPAELGDSAVYLCASSRTGLTEAFFGQGTRLTVV.

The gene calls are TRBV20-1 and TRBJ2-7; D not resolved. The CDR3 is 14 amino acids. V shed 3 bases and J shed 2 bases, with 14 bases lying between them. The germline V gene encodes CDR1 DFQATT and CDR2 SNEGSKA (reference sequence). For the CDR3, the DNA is TGCAGTGCTAGTCCCTATCGGGTAGCCTACGAGCAGTACTTC. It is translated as CSASPYRVAYEQYF.